Listed here are 8 T cell receptor beta chains from one sample, sequenced in a study of blood T cell repertoires in COVID-19. This table comes from immunoSEQ multiplex PCR, and its TCRdb copy is limited to in-frame clones, with some not included. The sample holds a few hundred thousand clones; roughly four fifths are singletons and the top ten take about 3.2%. The material sequenced was peripheral blood. Every receptor here comes from a young woman with acute or convalescent COVID-19.

The V and J genes are TRBV19 and TRBJ2-7; TRBD1 matches at 7 bases. V shed 6 bases and J 5 bases; nucleotides not matched to a gene: 7. This CDR3 region has 13 residues. CDR1 is LNHDA and CDR2 is SQIVND in the germline V gene (reference sequence). CDR3 coding DNA: TGTGCCAGTAGGGCAGGTCAGGGGGACGAGCAGTACTTC. As protein: CASRAGQGDEQYF.

The gene calls are TRBV7-2 and TRBJ2-1; 10 bases fit TRBD1. CDR1 and CDR2 from the germline V gene are SGHTA and FQGNSA. V gave up 5 bases and J gave up 6 bases; unmatched junction bases: 7. This CDR3 contains 15 residues. CDR3 sequence: CASSPLDRGINEQFF. CDR3 sequence (DNA): TGTGCCAGCAGCCCACTGGACAGGGGGATCAATGAGCAGTTCTTC.

This clone was counted between two and nine times. This chain uses TRBV11-2 with TRBJ2-7; a weak D match, TRBD1 (6 bases). The CDR3 has 15 amino acids. The V end lost 2 bases, the J end lost 3 bases, and 14 bases lay between the germline ends. Germline-derived CDR1 and CDR2 are SGHAT and FQNNGV. CDR3 nucleotides: TGTGCCAGCAGCTTACGGGCAGGGGATCACTACGAGCAGTACTTC. Translation gives CASSLRAGDHYEQYF.

This chain connects TRBV6-5 to TRBJ2-3; 9 bases fit TRBD2. Germline V lookup: CDR1 MNHEY, CDR2 SVGAGI. V dropped 2 bases and J dropped 3; count of bases not matched to a gene: 3. CDR3 length: 15 residues. The CDR3 reads CASSYGTSRTDTQYF. The CDR3, as DNA: TGTGCCAGCAGTTACGGGACTAGCCGAACAGATACGCAGTATTTT.

The chain carries TRBV2 and TRBJ1-1; 8 bases map to TRBD1. Germline lookup yields CDR1 SNHLY and CDR2 FYNNEI. The CDR3 contains 14 residues. After removal of 7 bases from V and 0 bases from J, the junction contained 4 bases not matched to a gene. The chain's CDR3 is CASNRQGLNTEAFF. The CDR3 DNA is TGTGCCAGCAACAGACAGGGGTTGAACACTGAAGCTTTCTTT.

This clone was counted between two and nine times. The DNA for the CDR3 is TGTGCCAGCAGCCCCTTGGCAGGGGCGGACACTGAAGCTTTCTTT. Translation: CASSPLAGADTEAFF. This chain uses TRBV14 with TRBJ1-1; tentative D call: TRBD1 (6 bases). V lost 4 bases, J lost 3 bases, and 15 bases lay in between. This CDR3 has 15 amino acids. Germline V gene sequence: CDR1 SGHDN, CDR2 FVKESK.

This chain connects TRBV3-1 (or the pseudogene TRBV3-2) to TRBJ2-7; 8 bases line up with TRBD2. This CDR3 contains 14 residues. The J segment lost 7 bases and the V segment lost 3 bases, leaving 8 bases of the junction unmatched. Germline CDR1 is LGHDT and CDR2 is YNNKEL (reference sequence). CDR3 DNA sequence: TGTGCCAGCAGCCATGGACTAGCCACGGAGGAGCAGTACTTC. Its translation is CASSHGLATEEQYF.

The chain employs TRBV24-1 and TRBJ2-1, with D possibly being TRBD1 (5 bases). Deletions cut 4 bases from V and 8 bases from J, with 20 bases between. The CDR3 has 16 amino acids. Germline V gene data show CDR1 as KGHDR and CDR2 as SFDVKD. The CDR3 reads CATSDPPQLWGDEQFF. In DNA, the CDR3 is TGTGCCACCAGTGACCCCCCTCAGCTCTGGGGCGATGAGCAGTTCTTC.